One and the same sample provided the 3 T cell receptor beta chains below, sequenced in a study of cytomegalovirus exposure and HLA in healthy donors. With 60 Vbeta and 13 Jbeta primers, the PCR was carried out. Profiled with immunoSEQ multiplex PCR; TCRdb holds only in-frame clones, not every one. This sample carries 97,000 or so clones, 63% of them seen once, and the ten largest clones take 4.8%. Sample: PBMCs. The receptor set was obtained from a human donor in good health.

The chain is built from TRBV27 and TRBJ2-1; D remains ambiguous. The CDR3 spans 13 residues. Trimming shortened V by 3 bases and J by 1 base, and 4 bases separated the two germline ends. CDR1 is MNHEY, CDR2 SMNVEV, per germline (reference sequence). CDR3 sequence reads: CASSFRSYNEQFF. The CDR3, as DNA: TGTGCCAGCAGTTTTCGGTCCTACAATGAGCAGTTCTTC.

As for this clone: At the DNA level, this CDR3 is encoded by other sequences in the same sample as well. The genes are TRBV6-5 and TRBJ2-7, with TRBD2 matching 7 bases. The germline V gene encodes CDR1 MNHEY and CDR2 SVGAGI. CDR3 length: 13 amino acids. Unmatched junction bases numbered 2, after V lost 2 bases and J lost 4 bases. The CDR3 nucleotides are TGTGCCAGCAGTTACGGGAGGGTTTACGAGCAGTACTTC. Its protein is CASSYGRVYEQYF.

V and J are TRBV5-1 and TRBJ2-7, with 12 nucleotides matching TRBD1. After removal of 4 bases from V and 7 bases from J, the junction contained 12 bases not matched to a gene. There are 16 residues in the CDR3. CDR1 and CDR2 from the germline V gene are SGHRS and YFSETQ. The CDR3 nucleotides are TGCGCCAGCAGCGTTTACCCGGGACAGGGGGCGGGGGAGCAGTACTTC. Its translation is CASSVYPGQGAGEQYF.